The entry below gives a single TCR beta chain sequence along with its context. This entry is derived from a study of shared T cell receptors in the human thymus. Germline CDR1 and CDR2: KGHSH and LQKENI. This CDR3 comprises 17 residues. The junction had 10 bases not matched to a gene; V was cut back by 2 bases and J by 2 bases. Data came from immunoSEQ multiplex PCR; TCRdb stores just in-frame clones and leaves some out. This table holds hundreds of thousands of clones, around 87% found once. These data were also reused for a study on human thymus T cells. That publication notes: It was from resections taken during corrective heart surgery that the thymus tissue came. Both thymic and peripheral blood repertoires showed apparently biased V and J usage. Unrelated individuals had highly overlapping thymic repertoires, as reported in related research.

The origin of this receptor is a boy younger than two with a congenital heart defect. Sequences were obtained from thymocytes. The gene calls are TRBV18 and TRBJ2-3, with TRBD2 matching over 7 bases. The CDR3: CASSPSAGDVNTDTQYF. CDR3 coding DNA: TGTGCCAGCTCACCATCCGCGGGGGACGTGAACACAGATACGCAGTATTTT.